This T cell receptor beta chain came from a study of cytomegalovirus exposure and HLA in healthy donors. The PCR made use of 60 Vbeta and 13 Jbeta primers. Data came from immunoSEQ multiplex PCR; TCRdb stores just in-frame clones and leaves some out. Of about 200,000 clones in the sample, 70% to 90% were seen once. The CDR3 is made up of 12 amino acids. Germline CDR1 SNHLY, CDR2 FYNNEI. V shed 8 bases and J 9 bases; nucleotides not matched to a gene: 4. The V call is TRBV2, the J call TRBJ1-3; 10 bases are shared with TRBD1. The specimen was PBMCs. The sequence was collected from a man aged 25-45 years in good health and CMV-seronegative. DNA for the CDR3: TGTGCCAGCGGGGGACAGGGGAGCACCATATATTTT. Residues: CASGGQGSTIYF.